The clone carrying this T cell receptor beta chain was observed many times. The data derive from a study of regulatory T cells in long-lasting Graves disease. The germline V and J ends were trimmed by 3 bases and 4 bases, with 5 bases remaining between them. The germline CDR1 and CDR2 sequences are SQVTM and ANQGSEA. The CDR3 totals 11 residues. Time point reported: newly diagnosed GD, antithyroid drugs for less than 3 months. RNA extracted from PBMCs served as the sequencing template. The authors built TCR beta libraries using iRepertoire HTBI primers and Arm-PCR of CDR3 regions. TCRdb fed the multiplex PCR reads into MiXCR, producing one record per CDR3 protein. The repertoire holds 250,000 to 300,000 distinct CDR3 sequences, with around a sixth as singletons. Separately, the same data were catalogued under a study of T cells in Graves' hyperthyroidism and ophthalmopathy.

This receptor was identified in a woman aged 25 to 39 with Graves disease. The V and J genes are TRBV29-1 and TRBJ2-3; D remains ambiguous. The sequences come from peripheral blood mononuclear cells (PBMCs), collected at new diagnosis, from a patient treated with antithyroid drugs. The CDR3 reads CSVEVADTQYF. In DNA form, the CDR3 reads TGCAGCGTTGAGGTAGCAGATACGCAGTATTTT.